This TCR beta chain was sequenced in a study of cytomegalovirus exposure and HLA in healthy donors. The study, taken as a whole, reports: For presence/absence analyses, sequencing depth was assumed to be roughly uniform across donors. Later work found that TCR association rates differed between HLA loci; DRB1 had the most and HLA-C the fewest. Later, an analysis showed that TCR beta chains associated with HLA were more clonally expanded than others that were equally common. Overall, roughly 170 TCR beta chains were annotated as cytomegalovirus-associated.

The germline gives CDR1 SNHLY, CDR2 FYNNEI. The ends were cut back, 1 base at V and 8 bases at J, with 11 bases in the middle. This CDR3 region has 13 residues. Of note for this clone: What it recognizes is unknown.

PCR used 60 Vbeta primers and 13 Jbeta primers. The table came from immunoSEQ multiplex PCR; TCRdb's copy has only in-frame clones and leaves some out. The sample comprises around 130,000 clones, around four fifths of which are singletons, and 0.95% to 1.1% rests with the top ten. The chain links TRBV2 to TRBJ1-2; D uncertain. This receptor was obtained from a human donor in good health. Sequenced material: PBMCs. The CDR3, as DNA: TGTGCCAGCAGTGAAGACCTGCCCCGGGGCTACACCTTC. Its protein product is CASSEDLPRGYTF.